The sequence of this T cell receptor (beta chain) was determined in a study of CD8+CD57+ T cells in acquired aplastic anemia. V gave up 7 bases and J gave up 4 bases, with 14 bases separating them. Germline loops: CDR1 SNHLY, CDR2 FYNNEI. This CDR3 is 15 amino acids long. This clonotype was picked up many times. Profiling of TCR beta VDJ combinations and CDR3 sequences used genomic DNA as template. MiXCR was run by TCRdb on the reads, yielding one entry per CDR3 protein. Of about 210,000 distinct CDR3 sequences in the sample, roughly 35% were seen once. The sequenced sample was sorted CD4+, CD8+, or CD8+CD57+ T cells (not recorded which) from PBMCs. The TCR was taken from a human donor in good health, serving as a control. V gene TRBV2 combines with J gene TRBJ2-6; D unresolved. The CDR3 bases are TGTGCCAGCACCCAATCGAGATCAGGGGCCAACGTCCTGACTTTC. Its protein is CASTQSRSGANVLTF.